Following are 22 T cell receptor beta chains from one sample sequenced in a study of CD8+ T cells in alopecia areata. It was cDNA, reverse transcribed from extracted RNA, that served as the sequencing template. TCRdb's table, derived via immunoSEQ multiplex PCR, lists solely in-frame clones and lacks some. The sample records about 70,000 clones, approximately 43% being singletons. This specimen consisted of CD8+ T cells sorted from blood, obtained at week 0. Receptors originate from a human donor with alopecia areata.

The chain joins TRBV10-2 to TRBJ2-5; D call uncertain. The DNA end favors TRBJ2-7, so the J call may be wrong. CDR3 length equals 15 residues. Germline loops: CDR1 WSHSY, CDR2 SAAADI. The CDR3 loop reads CASSESSDPVYEQYF. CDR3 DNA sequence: TGCGCCAGCAGTGAGTCGTCAGACCCGGTATACGAGCAGTACTTC.

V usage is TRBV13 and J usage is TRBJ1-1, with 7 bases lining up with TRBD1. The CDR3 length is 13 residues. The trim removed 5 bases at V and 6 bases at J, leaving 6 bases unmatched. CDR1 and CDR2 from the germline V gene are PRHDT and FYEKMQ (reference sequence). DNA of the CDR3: TGTGCCAGCAGCCCCCAGGGGGAGTCTGAAGCTTTCTTT. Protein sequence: CASSPQGESEAFF. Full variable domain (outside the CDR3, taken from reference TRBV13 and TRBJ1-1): AAGVIQSPRHLIKEKRETATLKCYPIPRHDTVYWYQQGPGQDPQFLISFYEKMQSDKGSIPDRFSAQQFSDYHSELNMSSLELGDSALYFCASSPQGESEAFFGQGTRLTVV.

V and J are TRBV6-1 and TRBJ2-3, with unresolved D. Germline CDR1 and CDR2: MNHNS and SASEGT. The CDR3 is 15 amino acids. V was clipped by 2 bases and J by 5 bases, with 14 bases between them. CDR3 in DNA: TGTGCCAGCAGTGAAAACAACGCTAGAGGAGATACGCAGTATTTT. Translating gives CASSENNARGDTQYF.

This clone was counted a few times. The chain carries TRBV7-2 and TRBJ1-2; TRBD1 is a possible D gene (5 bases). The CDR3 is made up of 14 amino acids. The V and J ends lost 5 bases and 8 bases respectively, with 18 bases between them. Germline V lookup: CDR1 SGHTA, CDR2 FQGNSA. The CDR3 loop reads CASSRGGAASGYTF. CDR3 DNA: TGTGCCAGCAGCCGTGGTGGGGCGGCCTCGGGCTACACCTTC.

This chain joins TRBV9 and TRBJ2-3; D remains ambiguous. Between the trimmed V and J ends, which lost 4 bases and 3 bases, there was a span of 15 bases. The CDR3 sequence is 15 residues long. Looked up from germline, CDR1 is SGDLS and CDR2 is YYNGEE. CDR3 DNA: TGTGCCAGCAGCTTGGAGCCCCGGGCGACAGATACGCAGTATTTT. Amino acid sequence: CASSLEPRATDTQYF.

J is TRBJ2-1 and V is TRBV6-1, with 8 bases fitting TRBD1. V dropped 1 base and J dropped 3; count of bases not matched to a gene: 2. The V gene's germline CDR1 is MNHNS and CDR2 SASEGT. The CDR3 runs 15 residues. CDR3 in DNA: TGTGCCAGCAGTGAAGGGACAGGGTTCTACAATGAGCAGTTCTTC. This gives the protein CASSEGTGFYNEQFF.

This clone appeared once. Here the CDR3 DNA reads TGCAGCGTGGGGACAGGCAATAACTATGGCTACACCTTC. Protein sequence: CSVGTGNNYGYTF. The J gene is TRBJ1-2, the V gene TRBV29-1; 8 bases agree with TRBD1. Germline V lookup: CDR1 SQVTM, CDR2 ANQGSEA. The CDR3 is made up of 13 amino acids. The V segment lost 6 bases and the J segment 1 base; nucleotides outside the gene matches: 4.

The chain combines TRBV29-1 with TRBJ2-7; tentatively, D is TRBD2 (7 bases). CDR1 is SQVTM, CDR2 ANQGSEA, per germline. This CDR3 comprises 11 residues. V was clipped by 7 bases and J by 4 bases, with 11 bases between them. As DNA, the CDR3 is TGCAGCGCGGGGGGCTGGTACGAGCAGTACTTC. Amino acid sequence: CSAGGWYEQYF.

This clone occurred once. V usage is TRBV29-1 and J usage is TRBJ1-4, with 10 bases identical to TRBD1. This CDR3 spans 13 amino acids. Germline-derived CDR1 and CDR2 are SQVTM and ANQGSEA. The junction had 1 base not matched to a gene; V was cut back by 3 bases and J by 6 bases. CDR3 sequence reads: CSVETGGDEKLFF. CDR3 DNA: TGCAGCGTTGAGACAGGGGGCGATGAAAAACTGTTTTTT.

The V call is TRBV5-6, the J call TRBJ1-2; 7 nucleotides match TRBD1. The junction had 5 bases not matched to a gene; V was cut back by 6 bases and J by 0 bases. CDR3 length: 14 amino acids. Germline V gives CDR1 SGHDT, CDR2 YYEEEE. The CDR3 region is CASTSQGANYGYTF. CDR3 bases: TGTGCCAGCACCTCCCAGGGGGCTAACTATGGCTACACCTTC.

The CDR3 DNA sequence: TGTGCCAGCAGTTACTCGCGCACAGGGGTAATTCATGGCTACACCTTC. Translation gives CASSYSRTGVIHGYTF. The genes are TRBV6-5 and TRBJ1-2, with 7 bases that match TRBD1. This CDR3 comprises 16 residues. The trim removed 0 bases at V and 6 bases at J, leaving 10 bases unmatched. Germline V lookup: CDR1 MNHEY, CDR2 SVGAGI.

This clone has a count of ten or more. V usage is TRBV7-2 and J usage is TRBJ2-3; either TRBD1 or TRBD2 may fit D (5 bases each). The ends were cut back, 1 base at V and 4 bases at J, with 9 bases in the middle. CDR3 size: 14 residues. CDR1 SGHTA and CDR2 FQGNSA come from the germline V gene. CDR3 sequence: CASSLVSGPDTQYF. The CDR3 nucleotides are TGTGCCAGCAGCTTAGTTTCGGGACCAGATACGCAGTATTTT.

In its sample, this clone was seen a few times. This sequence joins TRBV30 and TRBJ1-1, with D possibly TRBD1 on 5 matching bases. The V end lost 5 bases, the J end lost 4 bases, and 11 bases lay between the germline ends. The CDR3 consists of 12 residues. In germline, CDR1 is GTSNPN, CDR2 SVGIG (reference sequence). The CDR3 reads CAWGDQGTEAFF. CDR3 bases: TGTGCCTGGGGAGATCAGGGCACTGAAGCTTTCTTT.

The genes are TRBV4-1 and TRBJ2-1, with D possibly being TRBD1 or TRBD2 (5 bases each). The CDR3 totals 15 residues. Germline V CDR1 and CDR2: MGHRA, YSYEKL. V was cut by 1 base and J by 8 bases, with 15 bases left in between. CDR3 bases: TGCGCCAGCAGCCAAGGACCGGGACCTCCGGATGAGCAGTTCTTC. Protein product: CASSQGPGPPDEQFF.

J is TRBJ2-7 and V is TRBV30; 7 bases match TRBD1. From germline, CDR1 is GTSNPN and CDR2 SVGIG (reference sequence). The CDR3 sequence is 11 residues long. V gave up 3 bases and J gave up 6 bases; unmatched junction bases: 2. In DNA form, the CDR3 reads TGTGCCTGGAGCAGGGGGTCCGAGCAGTACTTC. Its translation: CAWSRGSEQYF.

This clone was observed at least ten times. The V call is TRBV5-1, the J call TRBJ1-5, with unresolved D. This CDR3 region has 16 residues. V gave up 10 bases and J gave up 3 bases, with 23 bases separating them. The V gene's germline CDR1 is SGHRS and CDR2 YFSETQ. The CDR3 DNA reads TGCGCCTTCGATTCAGGACGTTGGGAGGACAATCAGCCCCAGCATTTT. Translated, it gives CAFDSGRWEDNQPQHF.

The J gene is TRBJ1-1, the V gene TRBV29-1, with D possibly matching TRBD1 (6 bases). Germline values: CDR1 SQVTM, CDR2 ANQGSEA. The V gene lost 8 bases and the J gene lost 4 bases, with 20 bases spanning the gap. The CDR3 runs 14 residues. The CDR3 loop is CSFIGGGGGTEAFF. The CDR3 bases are TGCAGCTTTATCGGCGGAGGGGGAGGCACTGAAGCTTTCTTT.

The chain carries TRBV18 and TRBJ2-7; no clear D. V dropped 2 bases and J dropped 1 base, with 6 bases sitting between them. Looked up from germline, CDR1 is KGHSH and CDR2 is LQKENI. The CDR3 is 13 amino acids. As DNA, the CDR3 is TGTGCCAGCTCACCAACTGAATCCTACGAGCAGTACTTC. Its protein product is CASSPTESYEQYF.

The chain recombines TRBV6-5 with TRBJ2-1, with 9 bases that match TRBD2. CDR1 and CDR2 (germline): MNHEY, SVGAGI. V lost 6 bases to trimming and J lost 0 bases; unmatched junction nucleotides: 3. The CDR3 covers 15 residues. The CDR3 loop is CASSLGLASYNEQFF. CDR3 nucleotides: TGTGCCAGCAGCCTGGGACTAGCCTCCTACAATGAGCAGTTCTTC.

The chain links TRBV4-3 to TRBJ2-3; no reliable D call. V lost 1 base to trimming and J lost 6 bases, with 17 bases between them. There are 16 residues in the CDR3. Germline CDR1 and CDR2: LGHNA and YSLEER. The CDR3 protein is CASSQGGNPERDTQYF. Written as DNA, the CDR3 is TGCGCCAGCAGCCAAGGGGGTAATCCCGAAAGGGATACGCAGTATTTT.

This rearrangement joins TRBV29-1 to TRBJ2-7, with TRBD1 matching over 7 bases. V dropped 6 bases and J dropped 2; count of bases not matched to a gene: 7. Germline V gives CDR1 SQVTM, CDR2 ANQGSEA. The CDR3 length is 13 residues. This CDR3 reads CSVETGIPYEQYF. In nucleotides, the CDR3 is TGCAGCGTCGAGACAGGGATCCCCTACGAGCAGTACTTC.

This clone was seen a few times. The CDR3 region is CASSSPTGSSYEQYF. The DNA of the CDR3 is TGCGCCAGCAGCTCGCCGACAGGTAGCTCCTACGAGCAGTACTTC. The genes are TRBV5-1 and TRBJ2-7; the D gene is possibly TRBD1 (6 bases). The V gene lost 3 bases and the J gene lost 0 bases, with 13 bases spanning the gap. The germline gives CDR1 SGHRS, CDR2 YFSETQ. The CDR3 extends over 15 amino acids.